This T cell receptor beta chain was captured by sequencing in a study of chemoradiotherapy in HPV16-positive cancers (dated by TCRdb to 2022 to 2024). In the study overall: Functional T-cell assays on cells from two HPV16-positive patients defined candidate HPV-specific T-cell clones and common TCR motifs. The study set out to ask whether T-cell immunity against the HPV oncoproteins E6 and E7 changes over the course of chemoradiotherapy and whether that immunity affects survival. Next, the candidate HPV-specific TCRs and motifs were followed in TCR repertoires from over 85 patients with HPV-related cancers. General findings and caveats noted by the study authors: The functional definition of HPV-specific T cells came from only a couple of HPV16-positive patients, and the survival association was reported for HPV16-positive patients. Expansion of candidate HPV-specific clones and E7-related TCR motifs was observed in the tumor microenvironment during treatment, whereas no such expansion was observed for non-HPV-specific T cells. In HPV16-positive patients, expansion of HPV-responsive T cells during chemoradiotherapy was associated with improved recurrence-free survival.

Repertoires were sampled repeatedly over the course of chemoradiotherapy so that clonal expansion in the tumor microenvironment could be followed. Receptor amplification or capture employed the immunoSEQ multiplex PCR assay. TCRdb's version of the immuneACCESS table is confined to in-frame rearrangements and falls short of the full clone set. An unresolved V gene accounts for under half of the shortfall where checked; the remainder is of unknown origin. The sample data list tens of thousands of clones, and 85% to 95% of these were observed just once. Jointly, the top ten make up about a fifth of the sample. V loses 5 bases, J loses 1 base, and the germline ends lie 14 bases apart. In the germline V gene, CDR1 corresponds to SNHLY and CDR2 to FYNNEI. The cysteine opens and the phenylalanine closes a CDR3 of 15 amino acids. The DNA shown is the 45-base CDR3, in frame from base 1. Turning to this clone: There is no known antigen for this receptor. Base qualities are not at hand, and no much larger clone is one base apart.

The source material was blood, sampled from a patient who underwent chemoradiotherapy. The chain is assembled from TRBV2 and TRBJ1-1; TRBD1 is a weak D gene call, 6 bases matching. This sequence originates from a human donor with HPV-associated anogenital cancer. The bases read TGTGCCAGCAGTTATGACAGGACTACGAACACTGAAGCTTTCTTT. This sequence encodes CASSYDRTTNTEAFF.